This TCR beta chain is drawn from a study of blood T cells in healthy people across ages. Study-level points and caveats: A greater number of naive CD4+ cells and higher diversity distinguished long-lived donors from aged donors.

V dropped 10 bases and J dropped 0 bases, with 12 bases sitting between them. The CDR3 loop spans 13 amino acids. Germline V gene lookup returns CDR1 MNHEY and CDR2 SVGAGI. For this clonotype: Its antigen is still unknown.

Primers used in a second PCR of roughly 6 to 12 cycles were a sample-barcoded 5' primer and a J-beta primer mix. Each single sample gave us at least 2.5 million CDR3-containing paired-end reads. In TCRdb, the 5' RACE reads were re-called with MiXCR into one record per CDR3 protein. This table holds 980,000 or so distinct CDR3 sequences, around 49% found once. The V call is TRBV6-5, the J call TRBJ1-2, with D maybe TRBD1 (5 bases). The sequence derives from a young man in good health. Sequencing was carried out using blood. In nucleotides, the CDR3 is TGTGCCACCGGCAGGGCAACTAACTATGGCTACACCTTC. The encoded protein is CATGRATNYGYTF.